This TCR beta chain stems from a study of STAT3 mutations in large granular lymphocyte leukemia. Overall study context: Roughly half of the longitudinally sequenced T-LGLL patients carried detectable canonical activating STAT3 mutations. Points from the study as a whole: A small but highly pathogenic clone may have been missed. In several patients, dominant TCR clone burden exceeded STAT3 mutant burden, suggesting STAT3 mutation arose secondarily. Every T-LGLL patient had at least one immunodominant TCRbeta clonotype. All newly emerging clones after therapy were STAT3 wild type.

Regarding this clone: Its antigen is unidentified.

Libraries were prepared by immunoSEQ multiplex PCR; TCRdb keeps only in-frame clonotypes and omits some of them. Seen here are 35,000 to 40,000 clones, around nine tenths observed once, and the top ten hold about 0.46%. V was pared by 5 bases and J by 7 bases, with 4 bases of the junction left unmatched. The CDR3 totals 12 residues. CDR1 and CDR2 from the germline V gene are MDHEN and SYDVKM. The sample comprised PBMCs. The TCR was taken from a human donor with T large granular lymphocyte leukemia. Some clones in this sample may be carry-over from other donors' samples. The chain uses TRBV28 and TRBJ1-2; 7 nucleotides match TRBD1. CDR3 sequence: CASSTGVSGYTF. The CDR3 nucleotides read TGTGCCAGCAGTACAGGGGTCTCTGGCTACACCTTC.